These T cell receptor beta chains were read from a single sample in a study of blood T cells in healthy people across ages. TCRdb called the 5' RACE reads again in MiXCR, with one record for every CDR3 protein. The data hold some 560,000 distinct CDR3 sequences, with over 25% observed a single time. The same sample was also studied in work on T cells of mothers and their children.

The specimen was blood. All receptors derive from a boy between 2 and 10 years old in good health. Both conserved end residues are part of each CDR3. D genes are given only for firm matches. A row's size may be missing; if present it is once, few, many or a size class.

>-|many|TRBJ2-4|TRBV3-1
CASSPNRAKNIQYF
TGTGCCAGCAGCCCAAACAGGGCCAAAAACATTCAGTACTTC
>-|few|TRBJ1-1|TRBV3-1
CASSQFATATEAFF
TGTGCCAGCAGCCAATTCGCGACGGCAACTGAAGCTTTCTTT
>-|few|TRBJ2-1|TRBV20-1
CSADKGGEQFF
TGCAGTGCAGATAAAGGTGGCGAGCAGTTCTTC
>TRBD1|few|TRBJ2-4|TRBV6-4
CAAVIQGDCIQYF
TGTGCCGCAGTTATACAGGGGGATTGCATTCAGTACTTC
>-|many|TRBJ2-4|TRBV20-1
CSARDDLAKNIQYF
TGCAGTGCTAGAGATGACTTAGCCAAAAACATTCAGTACTTC
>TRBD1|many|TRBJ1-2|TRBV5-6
CASSLGDRGGYTF
TGTGCCAGCAGCTTGGGGGACAGAGGAGGCTACACCTTC
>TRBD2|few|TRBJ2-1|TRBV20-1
CSAREGLVVEQFF
TGCAGTGCTAGAGAAGGACTAGTTGTTGAGCAGTTCTTC
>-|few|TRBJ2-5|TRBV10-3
CAISAEESETQYF
TGTGCCATCAGTGCAGAGGAGTCAGAGACCCAGTACTTC
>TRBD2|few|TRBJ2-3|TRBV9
CASSPSGGTSTDTQYF
TGTGCCAGCAGTCCCAGCGGGGGGACTAGCACAGATACGCAGTATTTT
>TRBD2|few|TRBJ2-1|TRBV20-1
CSASALAGPQFF
TGCAGTGCTAGCGCACTAGCGGGCCCCCAGTTCTTC
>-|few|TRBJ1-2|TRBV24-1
CATSDREDSHYDYTF
TGTGCCACCAGTGATCGCGAGGACAGTCACTATGACTACACCTTC
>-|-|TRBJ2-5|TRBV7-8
CASSPQQTQYF
TGTGCCAGCAGCCCCCAGCAGACCCAGTACTTC
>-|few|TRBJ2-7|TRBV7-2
CASSGGGSYEQYF
TGTGCCAGCAGCGGAGGGGGCTCCTACGAGCAGTACTTC
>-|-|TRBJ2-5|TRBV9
CASSVEGRQGETQYF
TGTGCCAGCAGCGTAGAGGGACGGCAAGGGGAGACCCAGTACTTC